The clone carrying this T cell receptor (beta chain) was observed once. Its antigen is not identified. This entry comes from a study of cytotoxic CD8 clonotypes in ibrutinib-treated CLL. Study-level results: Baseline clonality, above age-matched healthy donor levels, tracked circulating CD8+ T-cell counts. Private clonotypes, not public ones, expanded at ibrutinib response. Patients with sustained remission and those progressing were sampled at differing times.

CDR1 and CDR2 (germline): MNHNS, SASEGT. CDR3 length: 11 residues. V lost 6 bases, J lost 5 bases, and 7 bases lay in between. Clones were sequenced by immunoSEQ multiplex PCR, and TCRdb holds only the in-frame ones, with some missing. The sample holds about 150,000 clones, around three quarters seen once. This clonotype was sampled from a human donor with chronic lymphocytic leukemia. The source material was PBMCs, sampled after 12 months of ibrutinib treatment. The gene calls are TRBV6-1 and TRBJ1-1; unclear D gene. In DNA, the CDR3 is TGTGCCAGCAGGCCGGGGACTGAAGCTTTCTTT. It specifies CASRPGTEAFF.